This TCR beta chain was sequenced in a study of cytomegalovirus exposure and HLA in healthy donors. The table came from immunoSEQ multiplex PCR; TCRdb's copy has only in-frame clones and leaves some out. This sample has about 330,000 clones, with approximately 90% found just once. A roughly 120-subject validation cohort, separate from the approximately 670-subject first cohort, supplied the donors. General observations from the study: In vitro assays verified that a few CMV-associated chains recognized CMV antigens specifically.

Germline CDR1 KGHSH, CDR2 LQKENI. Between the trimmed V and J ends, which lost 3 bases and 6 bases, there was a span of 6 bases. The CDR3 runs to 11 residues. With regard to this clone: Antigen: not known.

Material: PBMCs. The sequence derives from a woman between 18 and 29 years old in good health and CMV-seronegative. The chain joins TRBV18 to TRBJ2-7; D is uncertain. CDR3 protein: CASSPGPEQYF. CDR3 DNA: TGTGCCAGCTCACCCGGTCCCGAGCAGTACTTC. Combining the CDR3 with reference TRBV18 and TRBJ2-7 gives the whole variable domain NAGVMQNPRHLVRRRGQEARLRCSPMKGHSHVYWYRQLPEEGLKFMVYLQKENIIDESGMPKERFSAEFPKEGPSILRIQQVVRGDSAAYFCASSPGPEQYFGPGTRLTVT.